The entry below gives a single T cell receptor (beta chain) sequence along with its context. At one end, the junction sequence differs from germline, possibly due to a read error. The library came from three nested PCR rounds adapted from ARM-PCR protocols. MiXCR, applied by TCRdb to the multiplex PCR reads, yields one record per CDR3 protein. The profile shows about 98,000 distinct CDR3 sequences, about 80% of them singletons. The CDR3 is 15 residues long. CDR1 and CDR2 (germline): SGHAT, FQNNGV. The data were taken from a study of tumor and adjacent non-tumor tissue in lung cancer. RNA was extracted from bulk tissue without any cell sorting. The normal lung tissue was taken more than 3 cm from the tumor edge.

This TCR was recovered from a man aged 55 to 70 with small cell lung cancer. Sequencing was carried out using distant non-tumor lung tissue. V usage is TRBV11-2 and J usage is TRBJ2-7; TRBD2 agrees at 7 bases. In DNA, the CDR3 is TGTGCCAGCAGTTTAGATTCGAGCGGGATTTACGAACAGCACTTC. Amino acids: CASSLDSSGIYEQHF.